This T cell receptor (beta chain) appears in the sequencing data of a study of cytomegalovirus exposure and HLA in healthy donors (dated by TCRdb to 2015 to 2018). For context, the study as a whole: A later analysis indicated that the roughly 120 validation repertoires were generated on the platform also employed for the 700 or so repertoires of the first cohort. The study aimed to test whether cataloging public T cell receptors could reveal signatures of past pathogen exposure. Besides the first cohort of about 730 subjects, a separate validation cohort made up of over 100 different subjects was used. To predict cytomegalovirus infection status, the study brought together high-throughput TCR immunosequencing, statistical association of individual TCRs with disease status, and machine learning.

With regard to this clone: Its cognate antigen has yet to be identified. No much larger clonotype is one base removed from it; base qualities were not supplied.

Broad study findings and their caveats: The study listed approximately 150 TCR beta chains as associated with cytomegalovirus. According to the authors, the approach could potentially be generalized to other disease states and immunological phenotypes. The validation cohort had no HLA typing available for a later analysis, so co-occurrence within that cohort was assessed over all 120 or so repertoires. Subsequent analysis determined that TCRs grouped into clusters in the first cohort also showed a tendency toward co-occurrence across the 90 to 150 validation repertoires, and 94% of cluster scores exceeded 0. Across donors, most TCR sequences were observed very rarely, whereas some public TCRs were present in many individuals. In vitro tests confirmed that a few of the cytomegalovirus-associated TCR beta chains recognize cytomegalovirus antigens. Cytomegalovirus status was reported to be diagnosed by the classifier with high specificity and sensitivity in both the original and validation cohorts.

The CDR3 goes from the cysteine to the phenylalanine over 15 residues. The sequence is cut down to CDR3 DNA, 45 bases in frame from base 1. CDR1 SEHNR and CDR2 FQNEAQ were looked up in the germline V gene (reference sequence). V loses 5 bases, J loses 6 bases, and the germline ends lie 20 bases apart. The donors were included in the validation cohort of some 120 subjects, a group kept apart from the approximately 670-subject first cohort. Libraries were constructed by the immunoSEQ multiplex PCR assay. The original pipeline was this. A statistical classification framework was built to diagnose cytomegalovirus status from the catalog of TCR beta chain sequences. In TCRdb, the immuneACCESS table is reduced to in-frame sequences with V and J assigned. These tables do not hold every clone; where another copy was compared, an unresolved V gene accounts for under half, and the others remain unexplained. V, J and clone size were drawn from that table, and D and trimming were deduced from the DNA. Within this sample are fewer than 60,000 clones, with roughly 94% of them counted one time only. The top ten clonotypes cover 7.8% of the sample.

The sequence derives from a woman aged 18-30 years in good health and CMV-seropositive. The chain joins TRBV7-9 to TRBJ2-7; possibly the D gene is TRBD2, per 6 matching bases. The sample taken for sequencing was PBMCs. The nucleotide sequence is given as TGTGCCAGCAGCGTTAGCGGCTTCACCCCCGCCGAGCAGTACTTC. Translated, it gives CASSVSGFTPAEQYF.